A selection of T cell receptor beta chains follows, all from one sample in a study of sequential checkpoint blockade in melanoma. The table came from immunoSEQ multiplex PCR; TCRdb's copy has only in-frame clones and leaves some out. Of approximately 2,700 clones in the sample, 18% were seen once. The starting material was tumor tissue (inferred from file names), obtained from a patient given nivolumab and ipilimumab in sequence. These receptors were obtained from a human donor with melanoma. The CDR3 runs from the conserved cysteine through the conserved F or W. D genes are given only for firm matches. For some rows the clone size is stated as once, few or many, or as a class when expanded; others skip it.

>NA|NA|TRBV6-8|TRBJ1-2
CASSYSPGSLGLYGYTF
TGTGCCAGCAGTTACTCCCCGGGATCGCTAGGCCTCTATGGCTACACCTTC
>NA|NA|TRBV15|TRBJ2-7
CATSSLQGVLHEQYF
TGTGCCACCAGCAGCCTTCAGGGTGTTTTGCACGAGCAGTACTTC
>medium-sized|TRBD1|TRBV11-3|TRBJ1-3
CASSHDREVFGNTIYF
TGTGCCAGCAGCCACGACAGGGAGGTATTTGGAAACACCATATATTTT
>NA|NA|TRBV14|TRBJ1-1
CASSQAAGVTTEAFF
TGTGCCAGCAGCCAAGCAGCAGGGGTAACCACTGAAGCTTTCTTT
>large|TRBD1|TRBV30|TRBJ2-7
CASDRGGSYEQYF
TGTGCCAGCGACAGGGGAGGCTCCTACGAGCAGTACTTC
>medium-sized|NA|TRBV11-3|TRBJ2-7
CASSQSRGAYEQYF
TGTGCCAGCAGCCAAAGCCGGGGGGCTTACGAGCAGTACTTC
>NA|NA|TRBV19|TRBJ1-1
CASGWWGTEAFF
TGTGCCAGTGGGTGGTGGGGCACTGAAGCTTTCTTT
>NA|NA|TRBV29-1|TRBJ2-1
CSVVNRSSYNEQFF
TGCAGCGTTGTAAACAGGAGCTCCTACAATGAGCAGTTCTTC
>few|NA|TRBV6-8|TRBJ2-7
CASSFLGSYEQYF
TGTGCCAGCAGTTTTCTTGGATCCTACGAGCAGTACTTC
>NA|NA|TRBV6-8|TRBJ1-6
CASKPGGNSPLHF
TGTGCCAGCAAGCCGGGGGGTAATTCACCCCTCCACTTT
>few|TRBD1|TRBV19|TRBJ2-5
CASSIPGTGARETQYF
TGTGCCAGTAGTATACCCGGGACAGGGGCGCGGGAGACCCAGTACTTC
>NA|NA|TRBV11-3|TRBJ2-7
CASSSIRGGASYEQYF
TGTGCCAGCAGCTCTATCCGAGGGGGGGCATCCTACGAGCAGTACTTC
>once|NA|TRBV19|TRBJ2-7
CASSQRDEQYF
TGTGCCAGTAGTCAAAGAGACGAGCAGTACTTC
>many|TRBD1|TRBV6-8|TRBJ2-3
CASSLAGGDTQYF
TGTGCCAGCAGTCTTGCAGGGGGAGATACGCAGTATTTT
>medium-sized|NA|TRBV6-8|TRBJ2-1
CASSYGFGVYNEQFF
TGTGCCAGCAGTTACGGCTTCGGGGTCTACAATGAGCAGTTCTTC
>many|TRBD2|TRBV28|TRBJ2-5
CASKLAGLRETQYF
TGTGCCAGCAAACTAGCGGGATTGAGGGAGACCCAGTACTTC
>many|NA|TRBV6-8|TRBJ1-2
CASSYLPRARDLTYGYTF
TGTGCCAGCAGTTACCTTCCCCGGGCCAGGGACCTTACCTATGGCTACACCTTC
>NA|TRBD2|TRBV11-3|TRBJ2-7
CASSRIAGVSSYEQYF
TGTGCCAGCAGCCGAATAGCGGGAGTCAGCTCCTACGAGCAGTACTTC
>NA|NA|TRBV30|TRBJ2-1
CATGQRYNEQFF
TGTGCTACTGGGCAGCGGTACAATGAGCAGTTCTTC
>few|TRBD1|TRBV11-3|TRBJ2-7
CASSQGQLPGYEQYF
TGTGCCAGCAGCCAGGGACAGCTCCCCGGGTACGAGCAGTACTTC
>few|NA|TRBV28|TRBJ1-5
CASGGGWRNQPQHF
TGTGCCAGCGGAGGGGGTTGGCGCAATCAGCCCCAGCATTTT
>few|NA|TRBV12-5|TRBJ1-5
CASTLAQPQHF
TGTGCCAGCACCCTGGCTCAGCCCCAGCATTTT
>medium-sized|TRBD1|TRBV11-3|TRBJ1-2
CASSLTGAANYGYTF
TGTGCCAGCAGCCTCACAGGGGCGGCTAACTATGGCTACACCTTC
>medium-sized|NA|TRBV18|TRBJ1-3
CASSPDARTIYF
TGTGCCAGCTCACCTGACGCAAGGACCATATATTTT
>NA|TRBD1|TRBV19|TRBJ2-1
CASSMAQGAINEQFF
TGTGCCAGTAGTATGGCCCAGGGGGCTATCAATGAGCAGTTCTTC
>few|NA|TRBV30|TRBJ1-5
CAWTLTGINQPQHF
TGTGCCTGGACTCTAACAGGGATCAATCAGCCCCAGCATTTT
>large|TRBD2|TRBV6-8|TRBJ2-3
CATTSGRASLTGDTQYF
TGTGCCACCACCAGCGGGAGGGCTTCCCTCACTGGAGATACGCAGTATTTT
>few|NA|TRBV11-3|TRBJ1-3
CASSQAVSAGNTIYF
TGTGCCAGCAGCCAAGCCGTCTCGGCTGGAAACACCATATATTTT
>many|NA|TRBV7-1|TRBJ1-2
CASSPTDNYGYTF
TGTGCCAGCAGCCCGACAGACAACTATGGCTACACCTTC
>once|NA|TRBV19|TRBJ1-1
CASSIMGRTEAFF
TGTGCCAGTAGTATCATGGGTAGGACTGAAGCTTTCTTT
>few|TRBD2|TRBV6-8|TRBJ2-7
CASSPPGGTYEQYF
TGTGCCAGCAGCCCGCCGGGGGGAACCTACGAGCAGTACTTC
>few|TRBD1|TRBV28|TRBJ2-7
CASSAPGQGNYEQYF
TGTGCCAGCAGTGCGCCGGGACAGGGGAACTACGAGCAGTACTTC
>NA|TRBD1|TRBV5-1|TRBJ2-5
CASSLGQGWETQYF
TGCGCCAGCAGCTTGGGACAGGGGTGGGAGACCCAGTACTTC
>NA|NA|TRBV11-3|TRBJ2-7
CASRPAGKVDYEQYF
TGTGCCAGCAGACCAGCAGGGAAGGTGGATTACGAGCAGTACTTC
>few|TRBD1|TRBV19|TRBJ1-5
CASSIKGARGGQPQHF
TGTGCCAGTAGTATCAAGGGGGCGCGAGGGGGACAGCCCCAGCATTTT
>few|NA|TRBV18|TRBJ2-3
CASSSDRYTQYF
TGTGCCAGCTCATCCGACAGGTATACGCAGTATTTT
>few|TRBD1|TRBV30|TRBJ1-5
CAWRRAGQEINQPQHF
TGTGCCTGGAGACGAGCGGGACAGGAAATCAATCAGCCCCAGCATTTT
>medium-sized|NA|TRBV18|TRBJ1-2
CASSEGDYGYTF
TGTGCCAGCTCTGAGGGGGACTATGGCTACACCTTC
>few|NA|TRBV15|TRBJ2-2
CATSIIGSGGGELFF
TGTGCCACCAGCATTATCGGGTCTGGTGGCGGGGAGCTGTTTTTT
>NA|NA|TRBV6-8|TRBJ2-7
CASSYVGSYEQYF
TGTGCCAGCAGTTACGTGGGCTCCTACGAGCAGTACTTC
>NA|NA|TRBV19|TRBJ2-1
CASSIVLYNEQFF
TGTGCCAGTAGTATCGTACTTTACAATGAGCAGTTCTTC
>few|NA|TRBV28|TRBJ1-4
CASSSPRVEKLFF
TGTGCCAGCAGTTCCCCCCGGGTCGAAAAACTGTTTTTT